The present T cell receptor (beta chain) was sequenced within a study of a mutant IDH1 vaccine in newly diagnosed glioma. Germline V gene data show CDR1 as SQVTM and CDR2 as ANQGSEA. CDR3 size: 16 residues. The V gene lost 5 bases and the J gene lost 2 bases, with 19 bases spanning the gap. Profiling relied on immunoSEQ multiplex PCR, and the TCRdb table lists in-frame clones only, not all of them. The table records roughly 51,000 clones, 65% to 85% of them present only once. About this clone: The antigen is unknown.

Time point described: week 47, end of study. All doses held 300 ug of mutant IDH1 20-mer peptide, with topical imiquimod. The chain employs TRBV29-1 and TRBJ1-5, with D unresolved. The sequence was obtained from a woman younger than 45 with glioma. Some clones in this sample may be carry-over from other donors' samples. The specimen comprised PBMCs, sampled from a glioma patient whose treatment included an IDH1 peptide vaccine. The CDR3 loop reads CSVSGEGSLGNQPQHF. CDR3 in DNA: TGCAGCGTTTCCGGGGAAGGGTCTTTGGGCAATCAGCCCCAGCATTTT.